These 20 T cell receptor beta chains share one sample of origin, sequenced in a study of technical replicates of blood from a handful of donors. The table came from immunoSEQ multiplex PCR; TCRdb's copy has only in-frame clones and leaves some out. Of approximately 70,000 clones listed, about 97% were seen once; the top ten hold 0.25% to 0.3%. The specimen was T cells isolated from PBMCs. The origin of the receptors is a human donor in good health.

The chain has TRBV19 and TRBJ2-3, with 10 bases aligning to TRBD2. CDR1 and CDR2 (germline): LNHDA, SQIVND (reference sequence). Trimming took 7 bases from V and 2 from J; bases not matched to a gene: 6. The CDR3 is made up of 15 amino acids. The CDR3 DNA reads as TGTGCCAGTACCTCGACTAGCGGGCCCACAGATACGCAGTATTTT. It is translated as CASTSTSGPTDTQYF.

The chain recombines TRBV6-5 with TRBJ1-4, with 10 bases that match TRBD1. Germline V CDR1 and CDR2: MNHEY, SVGAGI. V shed 2 bases, J shed 7 bases, and the junction held 4 bases outside the gene matches. The CDR3 covers 15 residues. The CDR3 reads CASSYRQGAFEKLFF. The CDR3 nucleotides are TGTGCCAGCAGTTACCGACAGGGGGCCTTTGAAAAACTGTTTTTT.

V usage is TRBV7-9 and J usage is TRBJ2-5; 11 bases are a match to TRBD2. V was pared by 1 base and J by 4 bases, with 2 bases of the junction left unmatched. CDR3 size: 15 residues. Looked up from germline, CDR1 is SEHNR and CDR2 is FQNEAQ (reference sequence). The CDR3 bases are TGTGCCAGCAGCTTAGTAGGACTAGCGGGAGAGACCCAGTACTTC. It yields the protein CASSLVGLAGETQYF.

This chain joins TRBV7-9 and TRBJ1-1, with D possibly matching TRBD1 (5 bases). Germline V gives CDR1 SEHNR, CDR2 FQNEAQ (reference sequence). V was cut by 5 bases and J by 1 base, with 5 bases left in between. CDR3 length: 12 residues. The CDR3 sequence is CASSRGNTEAFF. The CDR3 DNA reads as TGTGCCAGCAGCAGGGGGAACACTGAAGCTTTCTTT.

V usage is TRBV11-3 and J usage is TRBJ1-5; TRBD1 aligns across 9 bases. CDR3 length: 16 residues. With 3 bases clipped from V and 4 bases from J, the junction kept 7 bases outside the gene matches. Germline V gives CDR1 SGHNT, CDR2 YENEEA. The CDR3 DNA follows: TGTGCCAGCAGCTTTCGAGGACAGGGGACTAATCAGCCCCAGCATTTT. Residues: CASSFRGQGTNQPQHF.

The V and J genes are TRBV11-3 and TRBJ1-1; the D is unclear. CDR1 is SGHNT, CDR2 YENEEA, per germline. Trimming took 1 base from V and 4 from J, leaving 7 bases between them. CDR3 length: 13 residues. The CDR3 bases are TGTGCCAGCAGCTTAGGGGCAATCACTGAAGCTTTCTTT. Its translation: CASSLGAITEAFF.

The chain couples TRBV7-9 to TRBJ2-7; no definite D call. CDR3 length: 12 residues. The V end was cut by 2 bases, the J end by 1 base, with 3 bases between. The germline V gene has CDR1 SEHNR and CDR2 FQNEAQ (reference sequence). The CDR3: CASSLQSYEQYF. The CDR3 DNA is TGTGCCAGCAGCTTACAGTCCTACGAGCAGTACTTC.

This rearrangement joins TRBV5-6 to TRBJ1-4, with 8 bases lining up with TRBD1. With 4 bases clipped from V and 14 bases from J, the junction kept 13 bases outside the gene matches. The CDR3 has 14 residues. Per the germline V gene, CDR1 is SGHDT and CDR2 is YYEEEE. CDR3 loop: CASSRKLDRVGLFF. The DNA for the CDR3 is TGTGCCAGCAGCCGCAAACTGGACAGGGTAGGGCTGTTTTTT.

V and J are TRBV6-5 and TRBJ2-7; no clear D. V shed 5 bases and J shed 4 bases, with 12 bases lying between them. The V gene's germline CDR1 is MNHEY and CDR2 SVGAGI. CDR3 length: 13 residues. The CDR3 region is CASSLLPLYEQYF. DNA for the CDR3: TGTGCCAGCAGTCTCCTCCCCCTTTACGAGCAGTACTTC.

V usage is TRBV5-4 and J usage is TRBJ2-5; a possible D gene is TRBD2 (5 bases). The CDR3 has 14 amino acids. Per the germline V gene, CDR1 is SGHNT and CDR2 is YYREEE (reference sequence). The germline V and J ends were trimmed by 4 bases and 5 bases, with 15 bases remaining between them. In DNA form, the CDR3 reads TGTGCCAGCAGCCGGGGTGGGAACGCGGAGACCCAGTACTTC. It is translated as CASSRGGNAETQYF.

V is TRBV4-1 and J is TRBJ1-1; 9 bases align to TRBD1. J was trimmed by 8 bases and V by 2 bases; bases with no gene match: 9. This CDR3 contains 15 residues. Per germline, CDR1 MGHRA and CDR2 YSYEKL. CDR3 nucleotides: TGCGCCAGCAGCCAACCGGGACAGGGTATCGCCGAAGCTTTCTTT. Protein sequence: CASSQPGQGIAEAFF.

The chain is built from TRBV9 and TRBJ2-7; 9 positions agree with TRBD1. Germline V gene lookup returns CDR1 SGDLS and CDR2 YYNGEE. CDR3 length equals 17 residues. With 2 bases clipped from V and 4 bases from J, the junction kept 13 bases outside the gene matches. As DNA, the CDR3 is TGTGCCAGCAGCGTCCGTTCACAGGGGGCTCGTACATACGAGCAGTACTTC. Its translation is CASSVRSQGARTYEQYF.

V gene TRBV11-2 combines with J gene TRBJ2-5; D possibly corresponds to TRBD2 (5 bases). The germline gives CDR1 SGHAT, CDR2 FQNNGV. V lost 4 bases and J lost 7, with 19 bases in between. This CDR3 has 15 amino acids. In DNA, the CDR3 is TGTGCCAGCAGCTCGTGGACGGTCAGCGCGGGGACCCAGTACTTC. Translation: CASSSWTVSAGTQYF.

The chain links TRBV11-2 to TRBJ1-5; unclear D gene. The CDR3 sequence is 13 residues long. V shed 3 bases and J shed 0 bases, with 3 bases lying between them. CDR1 SGHAT and CDR2 FQNNGV come from the germline V gene. The CDR3 loop is CASSFHSNQPQHF. CDR3 sequence (DNA): TGTGCCAGCAGCTTCCATAGCAATCAGCCCCAGCATTTT.

The chain couples TRBV11-2 to TRBJ2-7; possibly TRBD2 for D (5 bases). The CDR3 contains 14 residues. Germline CDR1 reads SGHAT; CDR2 reads FQNNGV. The V gene lost 0 bases and the J gene lost 3 bases, with 9 bases spanning the gap. CDR3 DNA sequence: TGTGCCAGCAGCTTAGAGGACTTAAACTACGAGCAGTACTTC. Amino acid sequence: CASSLEDLNYEQYF.

The V call is TRBV4-1, the J call TRBJ2-7; 7 bases align to TRBD2. Germline V gene lookup returns CDR1 MGHRA and CDR2 YSYEKL. The CDR3 sequence is 15 residues long. V shed 0 bases and J 1 base; nucleotides not matched to a gene: 3. CDR3 DNA: TGCGCCAGCAGCCAAGAGCGGGAGACGTCCTACGAGCAGTACTTC. Its translation is CASSQERETSYEQYF.

The CDR3 region is CASSQGRLAGLSYEQYF. CDR3 DNA: TGTGCCAGCAGCCAAGGTAGACTAGCGGGATTGTCCTACGAGCAGTACTTC. The gene calls are TRBV14 and TRBJ2-7; 11 nucleotides match TRBD2. Germline V gives CDR1 SGHDN, CDR2 FVKESK. V gave up 1 base and J gave up 1 base; unmatched junction bases: 6. The CDR3 runs to 17 residues.

The J gene is TRBJ2-6, the V gene TRBV5-1; no firm D call. The CDR3 consists of 14 residues. Per germline, CDR1 SGHRS and CDR2 YFSETQ. V dropped 2 bases and J dropped 0 bases, with 3 bases sitting between them. CDR3 residues: CASSFNSGANVLTF. In DNA, the CDR3 is TGCGCCAGCAGCTTCAACTCTGGGGCCAACGTCCTGACTTTC. Supplemented by reference TRBV5-1 and TRBJ2-6, the full variable domain reads KAGVTQTPRYLIKTRGQQVTLSCSPISGHRSVSWYQQTPGQGLQFLFEYFSETQRNKGNFPGRFSGRQFSNSRSEMNVSTLELGDSALYLCASSFNSGANVLTFGAGSRLTVL.

The chain links TRBV2 to TRBJ2-6, with D hard to call. Germline V gives CDR1 SNHLY, CDR2 FYNNEI. The CDR3 contains 16 residues. Trimming cost V 3 bases and J 1 base, with 10 bases left between them. The CDR3 bases are TGTGCCAGCAGTGAGACGCGGATATCTGGGGCCAACGTCCTGACTTTC. Amino acids: CASSETRISGANVLTF.

This rearrangement joins TRBV28 to TRBJ1-3; a possible D gene is TRBD1 (5 bases). V lost 5 bases and J 5 bases, leaving 13 bases between the germline ends. Germline V gene sequence: CDR1 MDHEN, CDR2 SYDVKM. The CDR3 runs to 14 residues. CDR3 sequence reads: CASSESGDRNTIYF. As DNA, the CDR3 is TGTGCCAGCAGTGAATCGGGGGATAGAAACACCATATATTTT.